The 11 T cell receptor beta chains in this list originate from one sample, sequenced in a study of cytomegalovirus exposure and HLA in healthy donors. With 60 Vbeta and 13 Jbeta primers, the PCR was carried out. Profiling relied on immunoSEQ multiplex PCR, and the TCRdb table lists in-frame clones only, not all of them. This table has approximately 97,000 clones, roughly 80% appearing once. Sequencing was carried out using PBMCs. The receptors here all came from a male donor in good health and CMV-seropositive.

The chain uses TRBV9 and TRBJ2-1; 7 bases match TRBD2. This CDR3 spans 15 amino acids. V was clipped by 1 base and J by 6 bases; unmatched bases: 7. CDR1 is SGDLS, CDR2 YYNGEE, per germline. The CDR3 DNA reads TGTGCCAGCAGCGTACGGGACTATCTTCTCAATGAGCAGTTCTTC. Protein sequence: CASSVRDYLLNEQFF.

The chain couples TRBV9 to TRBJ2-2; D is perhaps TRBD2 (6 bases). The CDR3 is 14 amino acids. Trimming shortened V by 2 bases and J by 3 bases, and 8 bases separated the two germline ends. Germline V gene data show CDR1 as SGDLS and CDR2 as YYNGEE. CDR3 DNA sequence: TGTGCCAGCAGCGTCGGGACTTACACCGGGGAGCTGTTTTTT. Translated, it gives CASSVGTYTGELFF. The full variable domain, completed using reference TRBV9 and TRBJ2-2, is DSGVTQTPKHLITATGQRVTLRCSPRSGDLSVYWYQQSLDQGLQFLIQYYNGEERAKGNILERFSAQQFPDLHSELNLSSLELGDSALYFCASSVGTYTGELFFGEGSRLTVL.

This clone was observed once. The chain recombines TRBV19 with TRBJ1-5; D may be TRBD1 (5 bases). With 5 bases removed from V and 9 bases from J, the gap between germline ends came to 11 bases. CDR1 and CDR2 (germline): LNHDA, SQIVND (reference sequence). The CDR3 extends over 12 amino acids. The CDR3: CASSFPGLPQHF. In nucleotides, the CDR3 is TGTGCCAGTAGTTTCCCAGGGTTGCCCCAGCATTTT. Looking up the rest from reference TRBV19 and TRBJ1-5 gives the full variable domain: DGGITQSPKYLFRKEGQNVTLSCEQNLNHDAMYWYRQDPGQGLRLIYYSQIVNDFQKGDIAEGYSVSREKKESFPLTVTSAQKNPTAFYLCASSFPGLPQHFGDGTRLSIL.

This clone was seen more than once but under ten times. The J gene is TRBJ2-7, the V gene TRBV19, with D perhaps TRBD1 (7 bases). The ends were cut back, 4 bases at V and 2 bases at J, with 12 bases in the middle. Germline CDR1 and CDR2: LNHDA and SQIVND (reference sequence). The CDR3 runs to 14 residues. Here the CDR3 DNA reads TGTGCCAGTAGTACAGGGGGACTTCCCTACGAGCAGTACTTC. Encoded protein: CASSTGGLPYEQYF. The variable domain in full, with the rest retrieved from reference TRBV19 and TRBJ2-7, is DGGITQSPKYLFRKEGQNVTLSCEQNLNHDAMYWYRQDPGQGLRLIYYSQIVNDFQKGDIAEGYSVSREKKESFPLTVTSAQKNPTAFYLCASSTGGLPYEQYFGPGTRLTVT.

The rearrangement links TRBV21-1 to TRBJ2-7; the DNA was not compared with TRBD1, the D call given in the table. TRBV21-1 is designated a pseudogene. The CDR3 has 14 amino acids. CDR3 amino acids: CASSSGQEPTKQYF. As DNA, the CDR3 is TGTGCCAGCAGCAGTGGACAGGAACCTACGAAGCAGTACTTC.

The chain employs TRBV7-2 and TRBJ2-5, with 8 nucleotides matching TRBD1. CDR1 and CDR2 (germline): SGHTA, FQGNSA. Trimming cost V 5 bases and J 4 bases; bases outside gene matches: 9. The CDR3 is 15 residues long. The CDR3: CASSTHGQGGETQYF. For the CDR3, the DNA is TGTGCCAGCAGCACCCATGGACAGGGAGGAGAGACCCAGTACTTC.

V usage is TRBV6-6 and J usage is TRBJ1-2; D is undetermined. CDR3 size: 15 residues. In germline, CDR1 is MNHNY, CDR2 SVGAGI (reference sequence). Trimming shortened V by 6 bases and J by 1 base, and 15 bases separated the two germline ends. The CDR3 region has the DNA TGTGCCAGCAGCCTACAGCGGAACTTTAACTATGGCTACACCTTC. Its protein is CASSLQRNFNYGYTF.

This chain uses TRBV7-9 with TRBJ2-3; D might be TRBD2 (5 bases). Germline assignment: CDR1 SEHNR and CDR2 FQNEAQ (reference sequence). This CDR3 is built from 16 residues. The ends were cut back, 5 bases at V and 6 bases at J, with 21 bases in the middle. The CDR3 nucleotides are TGTGCCAGCAGCCCAAATCGGGATATCGTTCCGGATACGCAGTATTTT. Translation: CASSPNRDIVPDTQYF. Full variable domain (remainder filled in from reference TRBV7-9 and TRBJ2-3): DTGVSQNPRHKITKRGQNVTFRCDPISEHNRLYWYRQTLGQGPEFLTYFQNEAQLEKSRLLSDRFSAERPKGSFSTLEIQRTEQGDSAMYLCASSPNRDIVPDTQYFGPGTRLTVL.

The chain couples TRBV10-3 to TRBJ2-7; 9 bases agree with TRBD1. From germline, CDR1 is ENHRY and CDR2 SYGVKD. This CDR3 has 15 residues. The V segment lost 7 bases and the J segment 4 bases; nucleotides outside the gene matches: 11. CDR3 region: CAITSGDRDGYEQYF. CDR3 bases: TGTGCCATCACGTCGGGGGACAGGGACGGGTACGAGCAGTACTTC.

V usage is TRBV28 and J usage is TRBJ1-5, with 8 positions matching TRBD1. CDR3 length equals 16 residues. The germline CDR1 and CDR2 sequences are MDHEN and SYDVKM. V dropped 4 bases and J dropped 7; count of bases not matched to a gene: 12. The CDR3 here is CASSSGTGGTGQPQHF. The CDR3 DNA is TGTGCCAGCAGTTCCGGAACAGGGGGGACTGGGCAGCCCCAGCATTTT. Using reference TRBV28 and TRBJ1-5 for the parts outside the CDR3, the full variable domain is DVKVTQSSRYLVKRTGEKVFLECVQDMDHENMFWYRQDPGLGLRLIYFSYDVKMKEKGDIPEGYSVSREKKERFSLILESASTNQTSMYLCASSSGTGGTGQPQHFGDGTRLSIL.

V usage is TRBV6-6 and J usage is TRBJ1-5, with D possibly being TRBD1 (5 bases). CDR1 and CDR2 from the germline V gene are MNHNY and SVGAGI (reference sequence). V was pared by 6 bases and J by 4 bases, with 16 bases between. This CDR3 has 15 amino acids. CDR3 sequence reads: CASRVRRETNQPQHF. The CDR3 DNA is TGTGCCAGCAGGGTACGCAGGGAAACGAATCAGCCCCAGCATTTT.